The 30 T cell receptor beta chains listed next were all sequenced from one sample in a study of cytomegalovirus exposure and HLA in healthy donors. The PCR contained 60 Vbeta and 13 Jbeta primers. Generated by immunoSEQ multiplex PCR, the TCRdb table keeps only in-frame clones and is missing some. The sample lists 150,000 to 200,000 clones, 78% occurring once. The sequenced sample was PBMCs. These receptors were collected from a male donor in good health and CMV-seronegative.

J is TRBJ1-5 and V is TRBV10-3; 7 positions agree with TRBD1. Per germline, CDR1 ENHRY and CDR2 SYGVKD. The CDR3 runs to 14 residues. V lost 5 bases, J lost 2 bases, and 3 bases stayed unmatched. CDR3: CAISRGQGNQPQHF. Written as DNA, the CDR3 is TGTGCCATCAGTCGTGGACAGGGCAATCAGCCCCAGCATTTT.

This clone has only one observation. This sequence joins TRBV25-1 and TRBJ1-5; D remains ambiguous. Germline V gene sequence: CDR1 MGHDK, CDR2 SYGVNS. Trimming took off 4 bases at V and 2 bases at J, with 3 bases between the two ends. The CDR3 is 12 residues long. The CDR3 loop reads CASSVGNQPQHF. The CDR3 nucleotides read TGTGCCAGCAGTGTCGGCAATCAGCCCCAGCATTTT.

J is TRBJ2-1 and V is TRBV4-1; weak D call: TRBD2 (5 bases). The germline V gene encodes CDR1 MGHRA and CDR2 YSYEKL. Trimming cost V 2 bases and J 9 bases, with 11 bases left between them. The CDR3 totals 13 residues. Here the CDR3 DNA reads TGCGCCAGCAGCCAAACCGGACTCAGTGAGCAGTTCTTC. It encodes CASSQTGLSEQFF.

This chain uses TRBV6-5 with TRBJ2-7, with 10 positions matching TRBD1. The CDR3 sequence is 14 residues long. CDR1 is MNHEY, CDR2 SVGAGI, per germline. V shed 4 bases, J shed 3 bases, and the junction held 3 bases outside the gene matches. Here the CDR3 reads CASSSGQGYYEQYF. CDR3 bases: TGTGCCAGCAGTTCGGGACAGGGGTACTACGAGCAGTACTTC.

This clone was seen a handful of times. This sequence joins TRBV5-8 and TRBJ2-5; D gene uncertain. The CDR3 sequence is 15 residues long. CDR1 and CDR2 (germline): SGHTS, YDEGEE. V dropped 0 bases and J dropped 6 bases, with 15 bases sitting between them. CDR3 in DNA: TGTGCCAGCAGCTTGGGACAAGCCAATTTGCAGACCCAGTACTTC. Translating it yields CASSLGQANLQTQYF.

The chain carries TRBV5-6 and TRBJ2-5; D is ambiguous. The CDR3 has 13 residues. Per germline, CDR1 SGHDT and CDR2 YYEEEE. The germline V and J ends were trimmed by 0 bases and 5 bases, with 8 bases remaining between them. CDR3 loop: CASSLGAFETQYF. DNA of the CDR3: TGTGCCAGCAGCTTGGGGGCTTTCGAGACCCAGTACTTC.

This chain uses TRBV5-4 with TRBJ2-7; D ambiguous. The CDR3 spans 14 residues. Trimming removed 0 bases from V and 2 bases from J, with 9 bases in between. Germline V gene lookup returns CDR1 SGHNT and CDR2 YYREEE (reference sequence). Written as DNA, the CDR3 is TGTGCCAGCAGCTTGGGTCTAGAAGCCTACGAGCAGTACTTC. Residues: CASSLGLEAYEQYF.

This CDR3 reads CASSGEYEQYF. CDR3 nucleotides: TGTGCCAGCAGCGGAGAATACGAGCAGTACTTC. This chain uses TRBV7-9 with TRBJ2-7; D unresolved. Trimming pared 5 bases from V and 4 bases from J, leaving 6 bases between. This CDR3 has 11 amino acids. Germline V gene lookup returns CDR1 SEHNR and CDR2 FQNEAQ (reference sequence).

This clone was observed a few times. This rearrangement joins TRBV11-2 to TRBJ2-6, with D possibly TRBD1 on 7 matching bases. Germline V gives CDR1 SGHAT, CDR2 FQNNGV. V was trimmed by 5 bases and J by 2 bases, leaving 19 bases between them. The CDR3 spans 18 residues. The chain's CDR3 is CASSIRTGLLPGANVLTF. In DNA form, the CDR3 reads TGTGCCAGCAGCATCCGGACAGGACTACTTCCTGGGGCCAACGTCCTGACTTTC.

In this sample, this clone turned up a few times. J is TRBJ2-1 and V is TRBV7-9; 7 positions agree with TRBD1. There are 13 residues in the CDR3. With V trimmed by 1 base and J by 10 bases, 4 bases remained unmatched. The V gene's germline CDR1 is SEHNR and CDR2 FQNEAQ (reference sequence). CDR3 amino acids: CASSLVGGQEQFF. The CDR3 nucleotides read TGTGCCAGCAGCTTAGTTGGGGGACAGGAGCAGTTCTTC.

The chain couples TRBV2 to TRBJ2-1, with 7 nucleotides matching TRBD2. This CDR3 has 17 residues. J was trimmed by 0 bases and V by 8 bases; bases with no gene match: 13. Germline V CDR1 and CDR2: SNHLY, FYNNEI. DNA of the CDR3: TGTGCCAGCGGAGAGCTTCCTAGCGGACCCTCCTACAATGAGCAGTTCTTC. Protein sequence: CASGELPSGPSYNEQFF. Drawing the rest from reference TRBV2 and TRBJ2-1, the complete variable domain is EPEVTQTPSHQVTQMGQEVILRCVPISNHLYFYWYRQILGQKVEFLVSFYNNEISEKSEIFDDQFSVERPDGSNFTLKIRSTKLEDSAMYFCASGELPSGPSYNEQFFGPGTRLTVL.

The V gene is TRBV6-1, the J gene TRBJ1-3; D gene ambiguous. The V gene lost 4 bases and the J gene lost 0 bases, with 7 bases spanning the gap. The CDR3 consists of 14 residues. Germline assignment: CDR1 MNHNS and CDR2 SASEGT. The DNA for the CDR3 is TGTGCCAGCAGTGTAGACACCTCTGGAAACACCATATATTTT. Amino acids: CASSVDTSGNTIYF.

This rearrangement joins TRBV15 to TRBJ2-1, with 7 bases identical to TRBD2. J gave up 6 bases and V 1 base, and 3 bases lay outside the gene matches. In germline, CDR1 is LNHNV, CDR2 YYDKDF (reference sequence). The CDR3 runs 14 residues. The CDR3 spells CATSRGRTSNEQFF. CDR3 sequence (DNA): TGTGCCACCAGCAGAGGGCGGACTAGCAATGAGCAGTTCTTC.

The rearrangement links TRBV28 to TRBJ2-1, with 9 bases matching TRBD2. The V gene end was trimmed by 7 bases and the J gene end by 5 bases; junction bases not matched to a gene: 12. Germline V lookup: CDR1 MDHEN, CDR2 SYDVKM. There are 16 residues in the CDR3. CDR3 sequence (DNA): TGTGCCAGCACCACGGGAAGCGGGAGGAGAAACAATGAGCAGTTCTTC. It translates to CASTTGSGRRNNEQFF.

The chain recombines TRBV7-2 with TRBJ2-2, with TRBD2 matching over 8 bases. V trimming: 2 bases; J trimming: 0 bases; junction bases outside the gene matches: 8. This CDR3 spans 18 amino acids. Germline-derived CDR1 and CDR2 are SGHTA and FQGNSA. CDR3 region: CASSLTGRGATNTGELFF. The DNA of the CDR3 is TGTGCCAGCAGCTTAACAGGGCGGGGGGCCACGAACACCGGGGAGCTGTTTTTT.

The rearrangement joins TRBV5-1 to TRBJ2-2, with 10 bases that match TRBD2. The V and J ends lost 1 base and 4 bases, in that order; junction bases with no gene match: 7. Germline loops: CDR1 SGHRS, CDR2 YFSETQ. The CDR3 has 17 residues. The CDR3 nucleotides read TGCGCCAGCAGCTTGCCTAGCGGGAGCGGTGGCACCGGGGAGCTGTTTTTT. Protein product: CASSLPSGSGGTGELFF. Full variable domain (remainder filled in from reference TRBV5-1 and TRBJ2-2): KAGVTQTPRYLIKTRGQQVTLSCSPISGHRSVSWYQQTPGQGLQFLFEYFSETQRNKGNFPGRFSGRQFSNSRSEMNVSTLELGDSALYLCASSLPSGSGGTGELFFGEGSRLTVL.

The rearrangement joins TRBV7-2 to TRBJ1-1, with D perhaps matching TRBD1 (5 bases). Trimming took 1 base from V and 1 from J, leaving 7 bases between them. This CDR3 contains 14 residues. Germline V gene lookup returns CDR1 SGHTA and CDR2 FQGNSA. CDR3 nucleotide sequence: TGTGCCAGCAGCTTAGACAGGTGGAACACTGAAGCTTTCTTT. This gives the protein CASSLDRWNTEAFF.

The CDR3 DNA follows: TGTGCCAGCAGTTCCTTGACTAGCGGGAGTTACAATGAGCAGTTCTTC. The encoded protein is CASSSLTSGSYNEQFF. The chain recombines TRBV28 with TRBJ2-1; 12 nucleotides agree with TRBD2. This CDR3 contains 16 residues. Trimming took 4 bases from V and 4 from J; bases not matched to a gene: 5. Germline lookup yields CDR1 MDHEN and CDR2 SYDVKM.

The rearrangement joins TRBV28 to TRBJ2-7; 7 positions agree with TRBD2. Unmatched junction bases numbered 6, after V lost 1 base and J lost 0 bases. The germline gives CDR1 MDHEN, CDR2 SYDVKM. This CDR3 region has 16 residues. The CDR3 DNA follows: TGTGCCAGCAGTTTATCCTCTAGCGGAAGCTCCTACGAGCAGTACTTC. Translated: CASSLSSSGSSYEQYF. Full variable domain (rest looked up from reference TRBV28 and TRBJ2-7): DVKVTQSSRYLVKRTGEKVFLECVQDMDHENMFWYRQDPGLGLRLIYFSYDVKMKEKGDIPEGYSVSREKKERFSLILESASTNQTSMYLCASSLSSSGSSYEQYFGPGTRLTVT.

The CDR3 DNA reads as TGTGCCAGCAGTGAATTTTCCCCTACTATATTTCAAGCGGGCTATGGCTACACCTTC. It is translated as CASSEFSPTIFQAGYGYTF. The chain employs TRBV6-1 and TRBJ1-2, with D uncertain. CDR1 MNHNS and CDR2 SASEGT come from the germline V gene. The CDR3 is 19 amino acids. The V end lost 2 bases, the J end lost 4 bases, and 26 bases lay between the germline ends.

The rearrangement links TRBV11-2 to TRBJ1-6, with a possible D match to TRBD1 (5 bases). Germline CDR1 and CDR2: SGHAT and FQNNGV. The CDR3 loop spans 16 amino acids. The V end lost 5 bases, the J end lost 0 bases, and 11 bases lay between the germline ends. For the CDR3, the DNA is TGTGCCAGCAGCCAGGGAACCAGCTCCTATAATTCACCCCTCCACTTT. It encodes CASSQGTSSYNSPLHF.

V is TRBV19 and J is TRBJ2-1, with 12 bases identical to TRBD2. The CDR3 is made up of 15 amino acids. Trimming at V came to 5 bases and at J to 5 bases, leaving 4 bases not matched to a gene. Germline values: CDR1 LNHDA, CDR2 SQIVND (reference sequence). The CDR3 DNA sequence: TGTGCCAGTAGTCGTTGGACTAGCGGGGACAATGAGCAGTTCTTC. Its translation: CASSRWTSGDNEQFF.

This chain joins TRBV30 and TRBJ2-6; D not certain. This CDR3 spans 14 amino acids. Looked up from germline, CDR1 is GTSNPN and CDR2 is SVGIG (reference sequence). The V end lost 8 bases, the J end lost 1 base, and 12 bases lay between the germline ends. CDR3 region: CAGPHTSGANVLTF. DNA for the CDR3: TGTGCCGGCCCCCATACATCTGGGGCCAACGTCCTGACTTTC.

CDR3 coding DNA: TGTGCCAGCAGTTTATCGGGACACGGCCAGCCCCAGCATTTT. Translated: CASSLSGHGQPQHF. V is TRBV27 and J is TRBJ1-5; the D gene is possibly TRBD1 (6 bases). The CDR3 spans 14 residues. With 0 bases removed from V and 7 bases from J, the gap between germline ends came to 10 bases. Germline-derived CDR1 and CDR2 are MNHEY and SMNVEV (reference sequence).

The V and J genes are TRBV6-5 and TRBJ2-5; 9 bases align to TRBD2. Germline CDR1 is MNHEY and CDR2 is SVGAGI. The CDR3 contains 16 residues. Trimming took 3 bases from V and 4 from J; bases not matched to a gene: 9. Written as DNA, the CDR3 is TGTGCCAGCAGTTATGCGGGGGGGGCGTTAGGAGAGACCCAGTACTTC. It codes for CASSYAGGALGETQYF.

The chain has TRBV5-1 and TRBJ2-2; 11 nucleotides align to TRBD2. From germline, CDR1 is SGHRS and CDR2 YFSETQ. This CDR3 is 17 amino acids long. The trim removed 4 bases at V and 4 bases at J, leaving 9 bases unmatched. The CDR3 reads CASSPVAGGTITGELFF. The CDR3 coding sequence is TGCGCCAGCAGCCCTGTAGCGGGGGGGACAATCACCGGGGAGCTGTTTTTT. The full variable domain, in which reference TRBV5-1 and TRBJ2-2 provide the parts outside the CDR3, is KAGVTQTPRYLIKTRGQQVTLSCSPISGHRSVSWYQQTPGQGLQFLFEYFSETQRNKGNFPGRFSGRQFSNSRSEMNVSTLELGDSALYLCASSPVAGGTITGELFFGEGSRLTVL.

The CDR3 reads CASSYSGDSNYEQYF. The CDR3 DNA is TGTGCCAGCAGTTACTCGGGGGACAGCAACTACGAGCAGTACTTC. V usage is TRBV6-5 and J usage is TRBJ2-7; TRBD1 agrees at 7 bases. This CDR3 contains 15 residues. V shed 0 bases and J 3 bases; nucleotides not matched to a gene: 5. CDR1 is MNHEY, CDR2 SVGAGI, per germline.

This clone is a singleton in its sample. The V and J genes are TRBV6-6 and TRBJ1-2; 11 bases are a match to TRBD1. Germline trimming cut 7 bases from V and 3 bases from J; bases unmatched to any gene: 4. Germline loops: CDR1 MNHNY, CDR2 SVGAGI (reference sequence). This CDR3 has 14 residues. CDR3 sequence reads: CASTRTGGDYGYTF. The CDR3 DNA reads TGTGCCAGCACCCGGACAGGGGGCGACTATGGCTACACCTTC.

The rearrangement uses TRBV7-9 and TRBJ2-1; 7 bases map to TRBD2. Germline V gives CDR1 SEHNR, CDR2 FQNEAQ (reference sequence). This CDR3 comprises 13 residues. V lost 5 bases to trimming and J lost 7 bases; unmatched junction nucleotides: 5. The CDR3, as DNA: TGTGCCAGCAGCGACCTAGCGGAGAATGAGCAGTTCTTC. Translated, it gives CASSDLAENEQFF.

This clone was seen just once. The genes are TRBV5-1 and TRBJ2-1; tentative D call: TRBD2 (7 bases). The germline gives CDR1 SGHRS, CDR2 YFSETQ. V gave up 7 bases and J gave up 2 bases, with 16 bases separating them. There are 15 residues in the CDR3. CDR3 bases: TGCGCCAGCCGGCTAGCGGAGGGGGCCTACAATGAGCAGTTCTTC. This translates into CASRLAEGAYNEQFF.